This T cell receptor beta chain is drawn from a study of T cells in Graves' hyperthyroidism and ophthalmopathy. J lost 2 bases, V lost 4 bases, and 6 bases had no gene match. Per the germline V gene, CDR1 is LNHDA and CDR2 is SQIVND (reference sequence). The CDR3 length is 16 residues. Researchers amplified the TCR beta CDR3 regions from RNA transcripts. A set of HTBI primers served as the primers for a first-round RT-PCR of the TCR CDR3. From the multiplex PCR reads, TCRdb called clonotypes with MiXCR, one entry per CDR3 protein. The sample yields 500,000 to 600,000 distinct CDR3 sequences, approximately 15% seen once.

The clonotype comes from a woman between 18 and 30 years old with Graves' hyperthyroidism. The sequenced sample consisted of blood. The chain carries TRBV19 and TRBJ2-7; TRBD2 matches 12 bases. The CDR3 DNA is TGTGCCAGTAGTAACTCAACTAGCGGGAGGCCCTACGAGCAGTACTTC. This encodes CASSNSTSGRPYEQYF.